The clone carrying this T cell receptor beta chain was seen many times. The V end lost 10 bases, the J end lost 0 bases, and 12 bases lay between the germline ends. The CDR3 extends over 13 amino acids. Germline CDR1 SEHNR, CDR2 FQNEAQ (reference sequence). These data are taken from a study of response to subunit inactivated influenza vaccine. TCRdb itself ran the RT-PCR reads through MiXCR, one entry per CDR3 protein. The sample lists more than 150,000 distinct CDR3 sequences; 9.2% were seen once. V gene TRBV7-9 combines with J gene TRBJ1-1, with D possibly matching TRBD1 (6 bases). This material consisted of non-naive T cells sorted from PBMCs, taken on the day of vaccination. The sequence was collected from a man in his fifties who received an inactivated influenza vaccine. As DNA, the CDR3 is TGTGCCACCCAGGACAGTTTGAACACTGAAGCTTTCTTT. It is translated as CATQDSLNTEAFF.